This TCR beta chain was identified in a study of blood T cell repertoires in COVID-19. V gave up 4 bases and J gave up 2 bases; unmatched junction bases: 3. The CDR3 length is 15 residues. Germline V CDR1 and CDR2: SEHNR, FQNEAQ (reference sequence). Here immunoSEQ multiplex PCR was the method, and the copy in TCRdb shows in-frame clones only, minus some. The top ten hold about 10% of the sample, which has over 75,000 clones, approximately 82% seen once. The V and J genes are TRBV7-9 and TRBJ2-1; 9 bases are a match to TRBD1. The specimen was peripheral blood. This clonotype originated in a man in his 70s with acute or convalescent COVID-19. CDR3 nucleotide sequence: TGTGCCAGCAGCTGGGGACAGGGAGCCTACAATGAGCAGTTCTTC. Its translation: CASSWGQGAYNEQFF.